This TCR beta chain is drawn from a study of cytomegalovirus exposure and HLA in healthy donors. The wider study: In an early release, HLA-typed donors contributed some 88 million unique TCR sequences.

This clone was seen a few times. Its specificity is unknown. It was with 60 Vbeta and 13 Jbeta primers that the PCR ran. TCRdb keeps only in-frame clones here, not all; method: immunoSEQ multiplex PCR. Seen here are roughly 120,000 clones, approximately 9.4% observed once, and the top ten hold less than 4%. Germline V lookup: CDR1 SEHNR, CDR2 FQNEAQ (reference sequence). Trimming took 2 bases from V and 2 from J, leaving 14 bases between them. The length of the CDR3 is 16 residues. Study-wide results and limits: Equally common other TCR beta chains were less clonally expanded than HLA-associated ones, a later analysis found. In a later analysis, V- and J-gene trimming of beta chains associated with a DCLRE1C missense variant, replicated independently.

This receptor was taken from a young man in good health and CMV-seronegative. The sample comprised PBMCs. V usage is TRBV7-9 and J usage is TRBJ2-3, with a weak D call TRBD1 (6 bases). The CDR3 sequence: CASSLQISGDTDTQYF. CDR3 in DNA: TGTGCCAGCAGCTTACAAATTTCAGGGGACACAGATACGCAGTATTTT.